The rows below give T cell receptor beta chains drawn from one sample of a study of T cell changes during pregnancy in multiple sclerosis. The method was immunoSEQ multiplex PCR; TCRdb's version includes in-frame clones alone and lacks a portion of them. The sample lists about 52,000 clones; 85% to 95% were seen once. Sequenced here: CD4+ T cells from peripheral blood mononuclear cells, sampled in the third trimester of pregnancy. The receptors derive from a female donor with multiple sclerosis, enrolled in a pregnancy study. Each CDR3 is given with its conserved first and last residue. Each record gives: clone size, J gene, D gene, V gene, CDR3 protein, CDR3 DNA. The D gene is left open where the match is weak. Expanded clones get a size class; other rows say once, few or many, or leave the size out.

clone_size: once; j_call: TRBJ2-1; d_call: .; v_call: TRBV5-4; cdr3_aa: CASSLDRGASYNEQFF; cdr3_nt: TGTGCCAGCAGCTTGGACCGGGGGGCATCCTACAATGAGCAGTTCTTC
clone_size: .; j_call: TRBJ2-5; d_call: .; v_call: TRBV2; cdr3_aa: CASSETGQETQYF; cdr3_nt: TGTGCCAGCAGTGAAACAGGCCAAGAGACCCAGTACTTC
clone_size: .; j_call: TRBJ2-1; d_call: TRBD2; v_call: TRBV7-2; cdr3_aa: CASSLSLLAGVNEQFF; cdr3_nt: TGTGCCAGCAGCTTGAGTCTACTAGCGGGAGTCAATGAGCAGTTCTTC
clone_size: .; j_call: TRBJ1-5; d_call: .; v_call: TRBV5-1; cdr3_aa: CASSFTQGSQPQHF; cdr3_nt: TGCGCCAGCAGCTTTACCCAGGGTTCTCAGCCCCAGCATTTT
clone_size: .; j_call: TRBJ1-2; d_call: .; v_call: TRBV27; cdr3_aa: CASSSPGGANYGYTF; cdr3_nt: TGTGCCAGCAGCTCCCCGGGGGGCGCTAACTATGGCTACACCTTC
clone_size: .; j_call: TRBJ1-4; d_call: TRBD1; v_call: TRBV2; cdr3_aa: CASIWTGGGTNEKLFF; cdr3_nt: TGTGCCAGCATTTGGACAGGGGGCGGAACTAATGAAAAACTGTTTTTT
clone_size: .; j_call: TRBJ1-1; d_call: TRBD1; v_call: TRBV29-1; cdr3_aa: CSVADRGGRTEAFF; cdr3_nt: TGCAGCGTTGCGGATCGAGGGGGCCGGACTGAAGCTTTCTTT
clone_size: few; j_call: TRBJ2-5; d_call: .; v_call: TRBV2; cdr3_aa: CASSARGFGTQYF; cdr3_nt: TGTGCCAGCAGTGCACGGGGGTTTGGGACCCAGTACTTC
clone_size: .; j_call: TRBJ1-1; d_call: .; v_call: TRBV10-3; cdr3_aa: CAIRDSVNTEAFF; cdr3_nt: TGTGCCATCAGGGACAGTGTGAACACTGAAGCTTTCTTT
clone_size: once; j_call: TRBJ2-7; d_call: TRBD2; v_call: TRBV2; cdr3_aa: CASIDPAGGYEQYF; cdr3_nt: TGTGCCAGCATCGATCCAGCGGGAGGCTACGAGCAGTACTTC
clone_size: once; j_call: TRBJ1-5; d_call: .; v_call: TRBV15; cdr3_aa: CATSPPQGSNQPQHF; cdr3_nt: TGTGCCACCAGCCCACCCCAGGGTTCCAATCAGCCCCAGCATTTT
clone_size: .; j_call: TRBJ2-3; d_call: .; v_call: TRBV7-6; cdr3_aa: CASSLQGSDTQYF; cdr3_nt: TGTGCCAGCAGCTTACAGGGATCAGATACGCAGTATTTT
clone_size: once; j_call: TRBJ2-7; d_call: .; v_call: TRBV6-5; cdr3_aa: CASSTVLSYEQYF; cdr3_nt: TGTGCCAGCAGTACTGTCCTCTCCTACGAGCAGTACTTC
clone_size: .; j_call: TRBJ2-3; d_call: .; v_call: TRBV18; cdr3_aa: CASSPFLGTDTQYF; cdr3_nt: TGTGCCAGCTCACCCTTCCTAGGCACAGATACGCAGTATTTT
clone_size: .; j_call: TRBJ1-1; d_call: .; v_call: TRBV2; cdr3_aa: CASSELQIEAFF; cdr3_nt: TGTGCCAGCAGTGAACTCCAGATTGAAGCTTTCTTT
clone_size: few; j_call: TRBJ2-2; d_call: TRBD2; v_call: TRBV11-2; cdr3_aa: CASSLMAGGPKNTGELFF; cdr3_nt: TGTGCCAGCAGCTTAATGGCGGGGGGGCCTAAGAACACCGGGGAGCTGTTTTTT
clone_size: .; j_call: TRBJ1-1; d_call: TRBD1; v_call: TRBV5-1; cdr3_aa: CASRIETGGWTEAFF; cdr3_nt: TGCGCCAGCAGGATTGAGACAGGGGGATGGACTGAAGCTTTCTTT
clone_size: .; j_call: TRBJ2-3; d_call: .; v_call: TRBV7-2; cdr3_aa: CASSQGAYTQYF; cdr3_nt: TGTGCCAGCAGCCAAGGGGCGTATACGCAGTATTTT
clone_size: .; j_call: TRBJ1-3; d_call: .; v_call: TRBV6-1; cdr3_aa: CASSEWTAGNTIYF; cdr3_nt: TGTGCCAGCAGTGAATGGACTGCCGGAAACACCATATATTTT
clone_size: .; j_call: TRBJ2-3; d_call: .; v_call: TRBV1; cdr3_aa: CTSSLGTAGFTDTQYF; cdr3_nt: TGCACCAGCAGCCTCGGCACAGCGGGCTTCACAGATACGCAGTATTTT
clone_size: .; j_call: TRBJ1-2; d_call: .; v_call: TRBV28; cdr3_aa: CATKGEGGYGYTF; cdr3_nt: TGTGCCACCAAAGGGGAGGGAGGCTATGGCTACACCTTC
clone_size: .; j_call: TRBJ1-5; d_call: .; v_call: TRBV2; cdr3_aa: CASRVDSRQPQHF; cdr3_nt: TGTGCCAGCAGGGTCGACTCACGTCAGCCCCAGCATTTT
clone_size: .; j_call: TRBJ1-4; d_call: .; v_call: TRBV27; cdr3_aa: CASRFQGRNNEKLFF; cdr3_nt: TGTGCCAGCAGATTTCAGGGTCGTAATAATGAAAAACTGTTTTTT
clone_size: .; j_call: TRBJ2-2; d_call: TRBD1; v_call: TRBV6-1; cdr3_aa: CASSLQGKAGELFF; cdr3_nt: TGTGCCAGCAGTTTACAGGGGAAGGCCGGGGAGCTGTTTTTT
clone_size: .; j_call: TRBJ1-4; d_call: .; v_call: TRBV12-1; cdr3_aa: CASSFATWTPAAGEKLFF; cdr3_nt: TGTGCCAGCAGCTTTGCGACATGGACTCCTGCCGCCGGTGAAAAACTGTTTTTT
clone_size: .; j_call: TRBJ2-6; d_call: TRBD1; v_call: TRBV9; cdr3_aa: CASSVTGGGSGANVLTF; cdr3_nt: TGTGCCAGCAGCGTAACAGGGGGCGGCTCTGGGGCCAACGTCCTGACTTTC
clone_size: .; j_call: TRBJ2-1; d_call: TRBD2; v_call: TRBV5-1; cdr3_aa: CASSLELALYNEQFF; cdr3_nt: TGCGCCAGCAGCTTGGAACTAGCGCTCTACAATGAGCAGTTCTTC
clone_size: .; j_call: TRBJ1-1; d_call: TRBD1; v_call: TRBV2; cdr3_aa: CASSSRGTGSAEAFF; cdr3_nt: TGTGCCAGCAGTTCTCGGGGGACAGGGTCGGCTGAAGCTTTCTTT
clone_size: .; j_call: TRBJ1-1; d_call: .; v_call: TRBV6-5; cdr3_aa: CASSYGRMALNTEAFF; cdr3_nt: TGTGCCAGCAGTTACGGGCGAATGGCCTTGAACACTGAAGCTTTCTTT
clone_size: .; j_call: TRBJ1-2; d_call: .; v_call: TRBV7-8; cdr3_aa: CASSTQVNYGYTF; cdr3_nt: TGTGCCAGCAGCACACAGGTTAACTATGGCTACACCTTC
clone_size: .; j_call: TRBJ2-1; d_call: .; v_call: TRBV2; cdr3_aa: CASTRTVTYNEQFF; cdr3_nt: TGTGCCAGCACAAGGACAGTCACCTACAATGAGCAGTTCTTC
clone_size: .; j_call: TRBJ1-1; d_call: .; v_call: TRBV9; cdr3_aa: CASSVGPVENTEAFF; cdr3_nt: TGTGCCAGCAGCGTAGGGCCAGTTGAGAACACTGAAGCTTTCTTT
clone_size: .; j_call: TRBJ1-1; d_call: .; v_call: TRBV4-2; cdr3_aa: CASSPPRGGPEAFF; cdr3_nt: TGTGCCAGCAGCCCTCCTCGGGGGGGCCCTGAAGCTTTCTTT
clone_size: .; j_call: TRBJ2-7; d_call: .; v_call: TRBV28; cdr3_aa: CASSLPTDEQYF; cdr3_nt: TGTGCCAGCAGTTTACCTACGGACGAGCAGTACTTC
clone_size: .; j_call: TRBJ2-3; d_call: .; v_call: TRBV7-9; cdr3_aa: CASSSIRTASTDTQYF; cdr3_nt: TGTGCCAGCAGCTCCATCCGGACAGCTAGCACAGATACGCAGTATTTT
clone_size: .; j_call: TRBJ1-1; d_call: TRBD1; v_call: TRBV6-5; cdr3_aa: CASSYSPRGKNTEAFF; cdr3_nt: TGTGCCAGCAGTTACTCTCCCAGGGGGAAGAACACTGAAGCTTTCTTT
clone_size: .; j_call: TRBJ1-2; d_call: TRBD1; v_call: TRBV5-6; cdr3_aa: CASSLAGQGALYGYTF; cdr3_nt: TGTGCCAGCAGCTTGGCGGGACAGGGGGCGCTTTATGGCTACACCTTC
clone_size: .; j_call: TRBJ2-6; d_call: .; v_call: TRBV7-6; cdr3_aa: CASSLWQGSTGANVLTF; cdr3_nt: TGTGCCAGCAGCTTATGGCAGGGGAGCACTGGGGCCAACGTCCTGACTTTC
clone_size: .; j_call: TRBJ2-3; d_call: .; v_call: TRBV10-3; cdr3_aa: CAISALGLLTDTQYF; cdr3_nt: TGTGCCATCAGTGCCTTGGGACTCCTCACAGATACGCAGTATTTT
clone_size: .; j_call: TRBJ1-6; d_call: .; v_call: TRBV6-5; cdr3_aa: CASSYSISNSPLHF; cdr3_nt: TGTGCCAGCAGTTACTCGATTAGTAATTCACCCCTCCACTTT
clone_size: .; j_call: TRBJ2-1; d_call: TRBD1; v_call: TRBV29-1; cdr3_aa: CSGRDRGLNEQFF; cdr3_nt: TGCAGCGGGAGGGACAGGGGGCTCAATGAGCAGTTCTTC